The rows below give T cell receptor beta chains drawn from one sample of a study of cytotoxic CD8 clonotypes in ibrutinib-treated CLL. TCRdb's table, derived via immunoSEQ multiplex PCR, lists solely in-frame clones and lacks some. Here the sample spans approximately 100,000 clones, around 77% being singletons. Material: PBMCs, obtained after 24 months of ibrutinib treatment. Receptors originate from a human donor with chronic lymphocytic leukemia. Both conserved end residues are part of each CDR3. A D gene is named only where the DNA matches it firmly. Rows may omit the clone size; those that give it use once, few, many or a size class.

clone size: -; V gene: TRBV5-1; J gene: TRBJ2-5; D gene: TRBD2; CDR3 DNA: TGCGCCAGCAGCTTGTTGCCTAGCGGGAATCAAGAGACCCAGTACTTC; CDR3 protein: CASSLLPSGNQETQYF
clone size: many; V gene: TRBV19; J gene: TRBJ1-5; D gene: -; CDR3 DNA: TGTGCCAGTAGTATAGGAGGGCATAGCAATCAGCCCCAGCATTTT; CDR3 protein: CASSIGGHSNQPQHF
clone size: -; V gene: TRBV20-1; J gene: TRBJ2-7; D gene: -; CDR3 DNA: TGCAGTGCTCCAAACTACTTAGGGCAGTACTTC; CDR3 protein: CSAPNYLGQYF
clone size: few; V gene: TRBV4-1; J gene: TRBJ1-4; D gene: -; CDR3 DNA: TGCGCCAGCAGCCACCCCTATGGCCCCCGCGAAAAACTGTTTTTT; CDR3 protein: CASSHPYGPREKLFF
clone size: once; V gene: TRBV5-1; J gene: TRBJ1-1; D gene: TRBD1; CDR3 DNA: TGCGCCAGCAAGACAGGGGCCCTAGACACTGAAGCTTTCTTT; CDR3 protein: CASKTGALDTEAFF
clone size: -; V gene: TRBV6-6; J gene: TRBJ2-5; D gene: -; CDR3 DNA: TGTGCCAGCAGTCTCATGCGTCAGACCCAGTACTTC; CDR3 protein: CASSLMRQTQYF
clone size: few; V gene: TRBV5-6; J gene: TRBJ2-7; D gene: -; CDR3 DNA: TGTGCCAGCAGCGGCACCGTTGGGGTGTTCCCCTACGAGCAGTACTTC; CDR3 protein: CASSGTVGVFPYEQYF
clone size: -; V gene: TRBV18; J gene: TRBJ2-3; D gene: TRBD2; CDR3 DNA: TGTGCCAGCACTAGCGGGAGGGCCATAGATACGCAGTATTTT; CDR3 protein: CASTSGRAIDTQYF
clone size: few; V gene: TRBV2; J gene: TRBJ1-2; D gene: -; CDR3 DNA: TGTGCCAGCAGTCCTCTTGACTATGGCTACACCTTC; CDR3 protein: CASSPLDYGYTF
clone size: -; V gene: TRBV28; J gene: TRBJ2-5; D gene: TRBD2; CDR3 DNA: TGTGCCAGCAGAGGGACTAGCGGGAGGAGGGGAGAGACCCAGTACTTC; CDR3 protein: CASRGTSGRRGETQYF
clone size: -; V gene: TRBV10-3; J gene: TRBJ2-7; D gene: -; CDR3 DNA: TGTGCCATCAGTGAGTCTAGGCAATCCTACGAGCAGTACTTC; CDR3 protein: CAISESRQSYEQYF
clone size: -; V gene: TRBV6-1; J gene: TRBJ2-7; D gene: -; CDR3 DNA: TGTGCCAGCAGTGAAGCGTCACGCCCCGGGGGCTACGAGCAGTACTTC; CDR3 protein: CASSEASRPGGYEQYF
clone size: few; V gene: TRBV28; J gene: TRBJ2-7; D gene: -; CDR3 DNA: TGTGCCAGCAGTTTACGTGGCGAGCAGTACTTC; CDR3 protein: CASSLRGEQYF
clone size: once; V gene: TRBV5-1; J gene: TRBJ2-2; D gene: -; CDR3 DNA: TGCGCCAGCAGCTTGGTGGGGCGGTTAAACACCGGGGAGCTGTTTTTT; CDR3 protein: CASSLVGRLNTGELFF
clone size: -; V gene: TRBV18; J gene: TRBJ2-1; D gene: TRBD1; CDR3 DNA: TGTGCCAGCTCACCACCCGGGACAGGGGGAAACAATGAGCAGTTCTTC; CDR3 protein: CASSPPGTGGNNEQFF
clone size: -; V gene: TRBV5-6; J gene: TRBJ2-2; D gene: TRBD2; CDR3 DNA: TGTGCCAGCAGACAGGGACTAGCGGGAGGGAACACCGGGGAGCTGTTTTTT; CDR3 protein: CASRQGLAGGNTGELFF
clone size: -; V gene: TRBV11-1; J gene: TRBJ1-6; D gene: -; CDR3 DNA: TGTGCCAGCAGCCTCATCAGGGGTTATAATTCACCCCTCCACTTT; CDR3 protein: CASSLIRGYNSPLHF
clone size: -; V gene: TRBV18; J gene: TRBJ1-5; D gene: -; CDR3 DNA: TGTGCCAGCTCGTCGGCGGGACCGGGCAGTCAGCCCCAGCATTTT; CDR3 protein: CASSSAGPGSQPQHF
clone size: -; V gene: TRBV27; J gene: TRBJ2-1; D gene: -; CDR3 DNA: TGTGCCAGCAGTTTCCTCTTGGGTGGCGTGACCTACAATGAGCAGTTCTTC; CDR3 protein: CASSFLLGGVTYNEQFF
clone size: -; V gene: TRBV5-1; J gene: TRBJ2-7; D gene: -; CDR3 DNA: TGCGCCAGCAGCTTGGCAGGGCAGCAGAGCTCCTACGAGCAGTACTTC; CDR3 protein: CASSLAGQQSSYEQYF
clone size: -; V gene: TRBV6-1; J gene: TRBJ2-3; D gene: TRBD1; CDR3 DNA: TGTGCCAGCAGTGACTGGCCAGGGGGAAGCACAGATACGCAGTATTTT; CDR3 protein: CASSDWPGGSTDTQYF
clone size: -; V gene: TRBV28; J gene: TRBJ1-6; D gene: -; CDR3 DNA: TGTGCCAGCAGCGACCGGAAACCCGGAAATTCACCCCTCCACTTT; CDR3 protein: CASSDRKPGNSPLHF
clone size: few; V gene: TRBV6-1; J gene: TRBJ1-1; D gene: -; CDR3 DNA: TGTGCCAGCAGTGTCCAGAAGAACACTGAAGCTTTCTTT; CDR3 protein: CASSVQKNTEAFF
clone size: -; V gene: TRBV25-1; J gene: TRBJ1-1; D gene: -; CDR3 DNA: TGTGCCAGCAGTGTTGGTAACACTGAAGCTTTCTTT; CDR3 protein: CASSVGNTEAFF
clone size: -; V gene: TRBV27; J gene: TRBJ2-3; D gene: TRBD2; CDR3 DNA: TGTGCCAGCCAAGCGCGGGGGACAGATACGCAGTATTTT; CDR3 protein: CASQARGTDTQYF
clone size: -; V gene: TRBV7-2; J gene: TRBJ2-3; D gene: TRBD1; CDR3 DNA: TGTGCCAGCAGCTTCCCGTCGACAGGGGGCATGAGAGATACGCAGTATTTT; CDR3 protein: CASSFPSTGGMRDTQYF
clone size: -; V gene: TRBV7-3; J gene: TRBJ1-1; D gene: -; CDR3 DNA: TGTGCCAGCAGCTTACAGAAGAACACTGAAGCTTTCTTT; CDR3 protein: CASSLQKNTEAFF
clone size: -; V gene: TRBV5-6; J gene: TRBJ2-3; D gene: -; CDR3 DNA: TGTGCCAGCAGCTTGAATCCGGGATCCACAGATACGCAGTATTTT; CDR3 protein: CASSLNPGSTDTQYF
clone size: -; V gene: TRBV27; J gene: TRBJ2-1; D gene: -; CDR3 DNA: TGTGCCAGCAGTTCAGGGAGGAATGAGCAGTTCTTC; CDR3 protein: CASSSGRNEQFF
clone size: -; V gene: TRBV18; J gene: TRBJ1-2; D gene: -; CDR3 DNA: TGTGCCAGCTCAATAGCGGGTGGTGGCTACACCTTC; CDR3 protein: CASSIAGGGYTF
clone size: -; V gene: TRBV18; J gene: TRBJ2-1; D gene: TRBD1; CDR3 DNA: TGTGCCAGCTCACCCGGACAGGGCGTTAGCAATGAGCAGTTCTTC; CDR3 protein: CASSPGQGVSNEQFF
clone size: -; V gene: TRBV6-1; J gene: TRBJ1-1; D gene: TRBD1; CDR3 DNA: TGTGCCAGCATGCGGGACAGGAACACTGAAGCTTTCTTT; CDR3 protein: CASMRDRNTEAFF
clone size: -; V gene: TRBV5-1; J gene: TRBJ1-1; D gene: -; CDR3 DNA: TGCGCCAGCAGCTTGGTCGGGTTAGGGCCCACTCCGGGGAACACTGAAGCTTTCTTT; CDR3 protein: CASSLVGLGPTPGNTEAFF
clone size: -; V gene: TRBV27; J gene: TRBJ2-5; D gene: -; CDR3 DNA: TGTGCCAGCCGTCCGGGCCAGGGGACCCAGTACTTC; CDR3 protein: CASRPGQGTQYF
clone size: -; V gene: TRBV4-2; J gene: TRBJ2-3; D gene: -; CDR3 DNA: TGTGCCAGCAGCCCGATTGGGATCAGCACAGATACGCAGTATTTT; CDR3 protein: CASSPIGISTDTQYF
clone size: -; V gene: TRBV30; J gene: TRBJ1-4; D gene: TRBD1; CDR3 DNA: TGTGCCTGGAGGAGGACAGGTTCTAATGAAAAACTGTTTTTT; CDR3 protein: CAWRRTGSNEKLFF
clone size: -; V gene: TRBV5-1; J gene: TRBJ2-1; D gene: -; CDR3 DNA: TGCGCCAGCAGCCACGCGCCCTCCTACAATGAGCAGTTCTTC; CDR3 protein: CASSHAPSYNEQFF
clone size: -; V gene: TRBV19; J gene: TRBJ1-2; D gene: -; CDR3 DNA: TGTGCCAGTACTACGAACAGAGGGGCTAACTATGGCTACACCTTC; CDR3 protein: CASTTNRGANYGYTF
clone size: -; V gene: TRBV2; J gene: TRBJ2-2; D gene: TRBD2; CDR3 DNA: TGTGCCAGCAGCCTTAGCGGGAGCAACACCGGGGAGCTGTTTTTT; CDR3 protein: CASSLSGSNTGELFF
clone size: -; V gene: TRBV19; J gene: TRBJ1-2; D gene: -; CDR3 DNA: TGTGCCAGTAGTATCACCGGGACGATCTATGGCTACACCTTC; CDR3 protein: CASSITGTIYGYTF
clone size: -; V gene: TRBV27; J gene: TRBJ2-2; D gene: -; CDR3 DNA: TGTGCCAGCAGTTCAATGGAGGGCCTTTCCGGCGGGGAGCTGTTTTTT; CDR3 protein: CASSSMEGLSGGELFF
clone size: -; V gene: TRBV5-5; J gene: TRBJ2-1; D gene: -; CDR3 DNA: TGTGCCAGCAGCTTGGAGTGGGAGGCGTGGAATGAGCAGTTCTTC; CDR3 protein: CASSLEWEAWNEQFF
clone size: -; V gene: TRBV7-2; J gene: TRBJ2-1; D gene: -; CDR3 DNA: TGTGCCAGCAGCTCCGCATACAATGAGCAGTTCTTC; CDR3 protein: CASSSAYNEQFF
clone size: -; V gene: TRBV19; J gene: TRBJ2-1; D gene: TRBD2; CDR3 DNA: TGTGCCAGTAGTCTACTAGCGGGGAAGCCTTACAATGAGCAGTTCTTC; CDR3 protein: CASSLLAGKPYNEQFF
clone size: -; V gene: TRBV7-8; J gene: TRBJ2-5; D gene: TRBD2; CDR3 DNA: TGTGCCAGCAGCTTGGGGACTAGCGTTCAAGAGACCCAGTACTTC; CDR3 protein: CASSLGTSVQETQYF
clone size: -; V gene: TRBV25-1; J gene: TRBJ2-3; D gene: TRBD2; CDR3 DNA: TGTGCCAGCAGTGAATTAGGCGGGGGAGGCACAGATACGCAGTATTTT; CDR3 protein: CASSELGGGGTDTQYF
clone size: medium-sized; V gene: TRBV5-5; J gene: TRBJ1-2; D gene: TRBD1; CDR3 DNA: TGTGCCAGCAGCTTGACGCCGGGACAGGGGGCGCAGAGTGGCTACACCTTC; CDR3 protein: CASSLTPGQGAQSGYTF